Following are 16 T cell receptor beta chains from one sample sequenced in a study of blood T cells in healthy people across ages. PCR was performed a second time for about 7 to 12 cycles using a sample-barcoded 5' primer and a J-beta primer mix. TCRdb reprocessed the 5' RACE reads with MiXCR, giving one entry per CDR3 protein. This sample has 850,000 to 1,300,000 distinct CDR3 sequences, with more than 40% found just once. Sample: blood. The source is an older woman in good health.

CDR3 amino acids: CSARGPLVNNSPLHF. The CDR3 DNA is TGCAGTGCTAGAGGACCGTTGGTTAATAATTCACCCCTCCACTTT. The chain is built from TRBV20-1 and TRBJ1-6; D remains ambiguous. The V gene's germline CDR1 is DFQATT and CDR2 SNEGSKA (reference sequence). Trimming took off 1 base at V and 5 bases at J, with 12 bases between the two ends. The CDR3 runs 15 residues.

The CDR3 nucleotides are TGTGCCACCAGTGGAGATCTACACAATGAGCAGTTCTTC. Its protein product is CATSGDLHNEQFF. This chain links TRBV24-1 with TRBJ2-1; D unresolved. The CDR3 sequence is 13 residues long. Trimming shortened V by 5 bases and J by 5 bases, and 9 bases separated the two germline ends. Germline V gene data show CDR1 as KGHDR and CDR2 as SFDVKD.

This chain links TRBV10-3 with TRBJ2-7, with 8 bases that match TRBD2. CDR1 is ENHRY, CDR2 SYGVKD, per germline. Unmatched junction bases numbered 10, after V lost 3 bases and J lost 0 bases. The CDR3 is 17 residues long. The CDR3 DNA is TGTGCCATCAGTGACCCCGGGCCTAGCGGGCCCTCCTACGAGCAGTACTTC. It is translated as CAISDPGPSGPSYEQYF.

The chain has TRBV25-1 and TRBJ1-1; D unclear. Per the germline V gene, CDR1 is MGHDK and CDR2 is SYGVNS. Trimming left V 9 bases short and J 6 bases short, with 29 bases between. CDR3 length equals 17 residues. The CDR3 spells CASLPNAGTASGPEAFF. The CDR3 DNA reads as TGTGCCAGTCTACCAAACGCGGGAACAGCTTCGGGCCCTGAAGCTTTCTTT.

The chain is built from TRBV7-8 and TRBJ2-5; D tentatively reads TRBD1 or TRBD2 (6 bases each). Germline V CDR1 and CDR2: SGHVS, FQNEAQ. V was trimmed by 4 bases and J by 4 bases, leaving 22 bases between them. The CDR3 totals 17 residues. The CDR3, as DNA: TGTGCCAGCAGCTCAGGGGAGCTTGCCGGGAGCGGAGAGACCCAGTACTTC. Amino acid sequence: CASSSGELAGSGETQYF.

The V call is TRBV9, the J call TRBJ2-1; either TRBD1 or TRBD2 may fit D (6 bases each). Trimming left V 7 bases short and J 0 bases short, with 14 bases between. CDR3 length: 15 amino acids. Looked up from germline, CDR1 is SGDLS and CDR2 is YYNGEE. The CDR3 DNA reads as TGTGCCAGCGCATGGGGGGACAACTCCTACAATGAGCAGTTCTTC. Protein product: CASAWGDNSYNEQFF.

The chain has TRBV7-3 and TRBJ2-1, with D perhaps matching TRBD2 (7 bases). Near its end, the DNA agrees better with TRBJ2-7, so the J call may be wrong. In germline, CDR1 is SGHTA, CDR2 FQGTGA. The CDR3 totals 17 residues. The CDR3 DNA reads TGTGCCAGCAGCTTAACGCCCGGTAGGGGGGGTTACAATGAGCAGTACTTC. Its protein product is CASSLTPGRGGYNEQYF.

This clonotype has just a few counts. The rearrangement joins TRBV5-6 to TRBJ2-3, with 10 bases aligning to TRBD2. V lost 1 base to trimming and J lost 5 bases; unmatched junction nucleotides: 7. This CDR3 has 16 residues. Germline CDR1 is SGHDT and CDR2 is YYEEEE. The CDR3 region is CASSLYLAGAGDTQYF. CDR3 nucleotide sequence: TGTGCCAGCAGCTTGTACCTAGCGGGAGCCGGAGATACGCAGTATTTT. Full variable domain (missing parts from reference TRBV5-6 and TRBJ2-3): DAGVTQSPTHLIKTRGQQVTLRCSPKSGHDTVSWYQQALGQGPQFIFQYYEEEERQRGNFPDRFSGHQFPNYSSELNVNALLLGDSALYLCASSLYLAGAGDTQYFGPGTRLTVL.

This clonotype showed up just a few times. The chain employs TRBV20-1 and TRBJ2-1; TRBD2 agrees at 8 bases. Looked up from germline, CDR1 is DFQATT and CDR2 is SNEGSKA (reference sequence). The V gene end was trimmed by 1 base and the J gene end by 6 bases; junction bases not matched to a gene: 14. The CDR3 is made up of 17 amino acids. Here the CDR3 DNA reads TGCAGTGCTAGAGGCCACGTCAGCGGGAGTTGGGGCAATGAGCAGTTCTTC. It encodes CSARGHVSGSWGNEQFF.

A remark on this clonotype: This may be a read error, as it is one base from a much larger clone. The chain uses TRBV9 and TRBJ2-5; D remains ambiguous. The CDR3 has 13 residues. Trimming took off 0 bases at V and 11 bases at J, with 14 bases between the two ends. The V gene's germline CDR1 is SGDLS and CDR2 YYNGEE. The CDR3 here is CASSVEPHDEQYF. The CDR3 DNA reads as TGTGCCAGCAGCGTAGAACCCCACGATGAGCAGTACTTC.

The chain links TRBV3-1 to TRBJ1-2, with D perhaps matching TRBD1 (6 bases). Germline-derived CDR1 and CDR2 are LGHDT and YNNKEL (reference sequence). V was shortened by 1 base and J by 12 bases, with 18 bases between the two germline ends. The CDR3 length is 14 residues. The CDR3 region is CASSQVKGETVHTF. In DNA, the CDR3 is TGTGCCAGCAGCCAAGTAAAGGGGGAGACAGTTCACACCTTC.

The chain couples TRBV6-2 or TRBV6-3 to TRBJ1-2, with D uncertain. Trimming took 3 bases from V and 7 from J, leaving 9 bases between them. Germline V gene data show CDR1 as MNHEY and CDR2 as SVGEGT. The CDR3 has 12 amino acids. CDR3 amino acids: CASSYFGGGYTF. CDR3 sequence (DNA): TGTGCCAGCAGTTATTTCGGTGGTGGCTACACCTTC.

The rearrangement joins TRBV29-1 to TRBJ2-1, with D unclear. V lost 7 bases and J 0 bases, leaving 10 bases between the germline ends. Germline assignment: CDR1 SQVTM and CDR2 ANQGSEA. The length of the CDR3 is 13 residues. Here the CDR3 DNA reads TGCAGCGCTCCCCTACCCTCCTACAATGAGCAGTTCTTC. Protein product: CSAPLPSYNEQFF.

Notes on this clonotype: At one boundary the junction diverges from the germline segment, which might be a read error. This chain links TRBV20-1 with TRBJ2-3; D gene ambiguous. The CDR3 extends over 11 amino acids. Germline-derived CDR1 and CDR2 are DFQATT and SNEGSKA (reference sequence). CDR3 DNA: TGCAGTGCTAGAGTAGCAGATACGCTGTATTTT. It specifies CSARVADTLYF.

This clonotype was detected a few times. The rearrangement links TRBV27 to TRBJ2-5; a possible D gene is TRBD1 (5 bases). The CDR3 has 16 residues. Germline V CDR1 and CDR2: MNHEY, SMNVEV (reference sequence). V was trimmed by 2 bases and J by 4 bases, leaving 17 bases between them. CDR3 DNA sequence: TGTGCCAGCAGTTTAGGCTTGGGGCCCAAGGGAGAGACCCAGTACTTC. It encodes CASSLGLGPKGETQYF.

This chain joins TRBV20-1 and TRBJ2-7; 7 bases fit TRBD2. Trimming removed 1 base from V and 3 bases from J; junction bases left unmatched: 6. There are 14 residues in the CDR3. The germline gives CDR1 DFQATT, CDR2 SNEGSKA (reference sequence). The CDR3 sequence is CSARAPSGNYEQYF. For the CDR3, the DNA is TGCAGTGCTAGAGCCCCTAGCGGAAACTACGAGCAGTACTTC.